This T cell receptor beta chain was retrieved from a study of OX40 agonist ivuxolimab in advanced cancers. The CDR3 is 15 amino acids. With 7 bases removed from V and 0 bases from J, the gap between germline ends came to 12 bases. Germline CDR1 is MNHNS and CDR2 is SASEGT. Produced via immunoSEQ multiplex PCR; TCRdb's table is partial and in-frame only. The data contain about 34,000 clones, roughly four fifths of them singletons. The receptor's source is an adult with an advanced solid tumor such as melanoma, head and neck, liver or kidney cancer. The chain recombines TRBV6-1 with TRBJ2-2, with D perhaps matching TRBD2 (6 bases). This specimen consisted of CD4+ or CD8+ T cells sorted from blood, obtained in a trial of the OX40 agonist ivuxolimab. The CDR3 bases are TGTGCCAGCACCAATGGAGGGGCGAACACCGGGGAGCTGTTTTTT. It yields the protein CASTNGGANTGELFF.